This TCR beta chain was observed in a study of T cells in Graves' hyperthyroidism and ophthalmopathy. RNA transcripts served as the template for amplifying TCR beta CDR3 regions. HTBI primers drove first-round RT-PCR of the TCR CDR3. In TCRdb, the multiplex PCR reads were re-called with MiXCR into one record per CDR3 protein. In the table there are around 250,000 distinct CDR3 sequences, about 14% of which are singletons. This clonotype was found many times. Germline V gene data show CDR1 as SGHVS and CDR2 as FNYEAQ. The CDR3 is 14 amino acids. V lost 3 bases and J lost 5; bases outside the gene matches: 1.

Sample: blood. The chain couples TRBV7-6 to TRBJ2-1; 10 bases agree with TRBD2. The receptor's source is a woman in her thirties or forties with Graves' hyperthyroidism that later progressed to Graves' ophthalmopathy. CDR3 bases: TGTGCCAGCAGCTTCGGGACTAGCGACAATGAGCAGTTCTTC. This gives the protein CASSFGTSDNEQFF.